These T cell receptor beta chains were read from a single sample in a study of cytomegalovirus exposure and HLA in healthy donors. Profiled with immunoSEQ multiplex PCR; TCRdb holds only in-frame clones, not every one. Among some 170,000 clones listed, roughly four fifths were seen once. Source material: PBMCs. The receptors here all came from a man in his fifties or sixties in good health and CMV-seropositive. CDR3s leave out the opening cysteine and the closing phenylalanine or tryptophan. Each record gives: V gene, clone size, CDR3 protein. Some rows have no size entry. The others give once, few or many, or a class for an expanded clone.

V gene: TRBV27; clone size: NA; CDR3 protein: ASIGTGSTDTQY
V gene: TRBV10-3; clone size: NA; CDR3 protein: AISESMTGGEAYGYT
V gene: TRBV5-1; clone size: NA; CDR3 protein: ASSWGAQGNTGELF
V gene: TRBV5-6; clone size: NA; CDR3 protein: ASSSSGGLDSQY
V gene: TRBV7-8; clone size: NA; CDR3 protein: ASSLPGLGNQPQH
V gene: TRBV19; clone size: NA; CDR3 protein: ASQDRGRGNEKLF
V gene: TRBV19; clone size: NA; CDR3 protein: ASSTGVRRDTQY
V gene: TRBV4-2; clone size: NA; CDR3 protein: ASTPAWGENTGELF
V gene: TRBV5-1; clone size: NA; CDR3 protein: ASSIRGIYGYT
V gene: TRBV7-9; clone size: NA; CDR3 protein: ASSGGGGGPIEQF
V gene: TRBV30; clone size: NA; CDR3 protein: AWRTGVGYT
V gene: TRBV5-1; clone size: NA; CDR3 protein: ASSLGQANYGYT
V gene: TRBV11-2; clone size: NA; CDR3 protein: ASSLTGGNQPQH
V gene: TRBV7-2; clone size: NA; CDR3 protein: ASSSTGGVPIQY
V gene: TRBV5-4; clone size: NA; CDR3 protein: ASSPRDRANYEQY
V gene: TRBV14; clone size: few; CDR3 protein: ASSQGAQETQY
V gene: TRBV18; clone size: NA; CDR3 protein: ASSPTGGADQPQH
V gene: TRBV29-1; clone size: NA; CDR3 protein: SVDTSAGGTQY
V gene: TRBV9; clone size: few; CDR3 protein: ASSVAGGSYNEQF
V gene: TRBV25-1; clone size: NA; CDR3 protein: ASRGDSVWAKNIQY
V gene: TRBV4-3; clone size: few; CDR3 protein: ASSQVSFGETNEKLF
V gene: TRBV15; clone size: NA; CDR3 protein: ATSLEVGNQPQH
V gene: TRBV6-5; clone size: NA; CDR3 protein: ASSPGQANTEAF
V gene: TRBV4-3; clone size: NA; CDR3 protein: ASSQIISGGAFGEQF
V gene: TRBV5-1; clone size: NA; CDR3 protein: ASSLGGTYYDEQY
V gene: TRBV7-2; clone size: NA; CDR3 protein: ASRSGLAKETQY
V gene: TRBV28; clone size: NA; CDR3 protein: ASSPTGGPALSYEQY
V gene: TRBV18; clone size: NA; CDR3 protein: ASSPLEGEAQY
V gene: TRBV29-1; clone size: NA; CDR3 protein: SVEDPGYEQY
V gene: TRBV28; clone size: NA; CDR3 protein: ASSTGVAGNTIY
V gene: TRBV28; clone size: NA; CDR3 protein: ASSLGHSGNTIY
V gene: TRBV28; clone size: NA; CDR3 protein: ASSLAGTGIQEQY
V gene: TRBV4-2; clone size: once; CDR3 protein: ASSLKGGQVHKSSYNSPLH
V gene: TRBV28; clone size: NA; CDR3 protein: ASSSTGTGREKLF
V gene: TRBV19; clone size: NA; CDR3 protein: ASSIDRQLPNQPQH
V gene: TRBV11-3; clone size: NA; CDR3 protein: ASSLHRAAYEQY
V gene: TRBV14; clone size: many; CDR3 protein: ASSQYRGSNYGYT
V gene: TRBV9; clone size: NA; CDR3 protein: ASSVWTSTDTQY
V gene: TRBV28; clone size: NA; CDR3 protein: ASNPGGSEQY
V gene: TRBV13; clone size: NA; CDR3 protein: ASSASGTSGGGAFTDTQY
V gene: TRBV6-1; clone size: NA; CDR3 protein: AISGGTPQEYQETQY
V gene: TRBV19; clone size: NA; CDR3 protein: ASSIDRGGGYGYT
V gene: TRBV5-1; clone size: NA; CDR3 protein: ASSFQTGSRGETQY
V gene: TRBV28; clone size: NA; CDR3 protein: ASSSGTVNEKLF
V gene: TRBV15; clone size: few; CDR3 protein: ATSREQATNEKLF
V gene: TRBV6-5; clone size: NA; CDR3 protein: ASSYSRGPGNTIY
V gene: TRBV5-1; clone size: NA; CDR3 protein: ASSWTASGANVLT
V gene: TRBV29-1; clone size: NA; CDR3 protein: SVVIQANQPQH
V gene: TRBV6-6; clone size: NA; CDR3 protein: ASSYGDSSYEQY
V gene: TRBV7-2; clone size: NA; CDR3 protein: ASSPRPGHDPNYGYT
V gene: TRBV19; clone size: once; CDR3 protein: ASSRTKQETQY
V gene: TRBV7-2; clone size: once; CDR3 protein: ASSLRRGPGRDQETQY
V gene: TRBV2; clone size: NA; CDR3 protein: ASSANLGGAGSGELF